The clone carrying this T cell receptor (beta chain) was found many times. V lost 3 bases, J lost 7 bases, and 9 bases lay in between. The germline CDR1 and CDR2 sequences are MGHRA and YSYEKL. The length of the CDR3 is 12 residues. TCRdb called the 5' RACE reads again in MiXCR, with one record for every CDR3 protein. Of approximately 300,000 distinct CDR3 sequences listed, about 19% are singletons. These data are taken from a study of CD8 T cells in ankylosing spondylitis. The clonotype comes from a male donor with ankylosing spondylitis or in good health (not recorded which). The chain combines TRBV4-1 with TRBJ1-1; D unclear. The sample taken for sequencing was blood, either unsorted or a sorted T cell fraction (not recorded which). The CDR3 sequence: CASSQEWGEAFF. The CDR3 DNA reads as TGCGCCAGCAGCCAGGAATGGGGTGAAGCTTTCTTT.